This TCR beta chain was sequenced in a study of shared clonotypes between healthy human individuals. Sequenced by immunoSEQ multiplex PCR; TCRdb stores in-frame clones only, minus some. This sample has more than 1,200,000 clones, with 98% found just once. Germline V gene sequence: CDR1 SEHNR, CDR2 FQNEAQ (reference sequence). CDR3 size: 16 residues. Trimming took off 5 bases at V and 6 bases at J, with 21 bases between the two ends. The rearrangement joins TRBV7-9 to TRBJ2-3; possibly TRBD2 for D (6 bases). The TCR was taken from a man aged 30-40 years in good health. The sequenced material came from naive CD4+ T cells sorted from blood. Noted subset: CD45RA+ positively selected. The chain's CDR3 is CASSPRGIRSLDTQYF. The CDR3 nucleotides are TGTGCCAGCAGCCCCCGGGGGATAAGGAGTTTGGATACGCAGTATTTT.